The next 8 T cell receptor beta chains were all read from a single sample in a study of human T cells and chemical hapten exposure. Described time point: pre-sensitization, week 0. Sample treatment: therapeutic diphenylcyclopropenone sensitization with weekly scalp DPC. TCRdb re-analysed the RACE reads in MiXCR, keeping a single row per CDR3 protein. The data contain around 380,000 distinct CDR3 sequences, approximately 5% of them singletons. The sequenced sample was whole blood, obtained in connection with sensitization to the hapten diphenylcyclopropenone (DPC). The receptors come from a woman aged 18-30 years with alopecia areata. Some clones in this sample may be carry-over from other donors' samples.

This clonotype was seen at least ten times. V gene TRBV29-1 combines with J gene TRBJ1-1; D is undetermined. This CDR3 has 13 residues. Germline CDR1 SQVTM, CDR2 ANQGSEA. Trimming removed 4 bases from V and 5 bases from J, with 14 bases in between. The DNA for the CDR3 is TGCAGCGTTGCCCCGTTGACGGGTACTGAAGCTTTCTTT. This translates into CSVAPLTGTEAFF.

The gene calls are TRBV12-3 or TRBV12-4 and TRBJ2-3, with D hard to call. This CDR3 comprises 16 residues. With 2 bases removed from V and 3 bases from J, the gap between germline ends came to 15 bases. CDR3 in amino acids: CASSLLGRPDTDTQYF. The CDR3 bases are TGTGCCAGCAGTTTATTGGGTCGGCCGGATACAGATACGCAGTATTTT.

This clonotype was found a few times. This CDR3 reads CSYRRSNTEAFF. The CDR3 DNA is TGCAGCTACCGACGGTCGAACACTGAAGCTTTCTTT. The chain joins TRBV29-1 to TRBJ1-1; D remains unclear. With 8 bases removed from V and 1 base from J, the gap between germline ends came to 11 bases. Per germline, CDR1 SQVTM and CDR2 ANQGSEA. The CDR3 has 12 residues.

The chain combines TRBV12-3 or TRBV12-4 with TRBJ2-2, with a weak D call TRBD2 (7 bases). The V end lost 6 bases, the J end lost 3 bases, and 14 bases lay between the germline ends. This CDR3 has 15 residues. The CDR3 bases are TGTGCCAGCAGACGCGGGGGCGCTGACACCGGGGAGCTGTTTTTT. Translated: CASRRGGADTGELFF.

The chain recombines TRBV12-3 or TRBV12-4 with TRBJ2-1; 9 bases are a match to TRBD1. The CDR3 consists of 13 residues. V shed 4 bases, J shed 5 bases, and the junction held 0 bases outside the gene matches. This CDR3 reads CASSWTGDNEQFF. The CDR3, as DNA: TGTGCCAGCAGTTGGACAGGGGACAATGAGCAGTTCTTC.

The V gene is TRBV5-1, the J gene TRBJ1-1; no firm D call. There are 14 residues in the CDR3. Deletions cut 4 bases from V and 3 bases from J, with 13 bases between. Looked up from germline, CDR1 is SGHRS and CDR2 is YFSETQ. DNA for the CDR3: TGCGCCAGCAGCCCGGGAGAGTGGTACACTGAAGCTTTCTTT. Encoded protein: CASSPGEWYTEAFF.

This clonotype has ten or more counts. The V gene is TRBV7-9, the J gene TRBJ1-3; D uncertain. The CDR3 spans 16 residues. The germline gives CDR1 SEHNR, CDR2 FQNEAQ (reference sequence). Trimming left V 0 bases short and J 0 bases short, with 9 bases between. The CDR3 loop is CASSLADHSSGNTIYF. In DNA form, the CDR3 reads TGTGCCAGCAGCTTAGCGGACCACAGCTCTGGAAACACCATATATTTT.

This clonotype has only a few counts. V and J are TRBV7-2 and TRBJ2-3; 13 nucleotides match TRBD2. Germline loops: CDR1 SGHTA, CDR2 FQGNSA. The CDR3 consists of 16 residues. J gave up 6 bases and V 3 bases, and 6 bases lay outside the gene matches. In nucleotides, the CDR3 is TGTGCCAGCAGCTTGAGGACTAGCGGGGGCCACGATACGCAGTATTTT. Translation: CASSLRTSGGHDTQYF.